A single sample is the source of the 21 T cell receptor beta chains below, sequenced in a study of shared clonotypes between healthy human individuals. Positively selected for CCR7, the CD45RO-negative cells used as naive CD8 cells excluded terminally differentiated effector memory CD45RA+ cells. The repertoire was sequenced with immunoSEQ multiplex PCR; TCRdb's copy has only in-frame clones and lacks some. The repertoire holds about 2 million clones, with over 85% as singletons. Sequencing was performed on naive CD8+ T cells sorted from blood. These receptors all come from a man between 18 and 29 years old in good health.

The chain combines TRBV4-2 with TRBJ1-2; no reliable D call. V lost 1 base and J lost 4, with 13 bases in between. The CDR3 runs 15 residues. Germline V gene data show CDR1 as LGHNA and CDR2 as YNFKEQ. The chain's CDR3 is CASSQAGSQSYGYTF. CDR3 DNA: TGTGCCAGCAGCCAAGCGGGATCGCAGAGCTATGGCTACACCTTC.

The chain is built from TRBV9 and TRBJ2-1, with 14 bases matching TRBD2. CDR3 size: 16 residues. V was clipped by 3 bases and J by 9 bases; unmatched bases: 8. CDR1 is SGDLS, CDR2 YYNGEE, per germline. The CDR3 loop is CASSARGTSGRGEQFF. The CDR3 region has the DNA TGTGCCAGCAGCGCCCGTGGGACTAGCGGGAGAGGTGAGCAGTTCTTC.

CDR3 coding DNA: TGTGCCAGCAGCCCTGGGCCAGGGGCTTCCCCCAACGAGCAGTACTTC. Residues: CASSPGPGASPNEQYF. V and J are TRBV27 and TRBJ2-7; TRBD1 is a possible D gene (6 bases). Trimming shortened V by 6 bases and J by 5 bases, and 23 bases separated the two germline ends. Germline V lookup: CDR1 MNHEY, CDR2 SMNVEV (reference sequence). The CDR3 is 16 amino acids.

The rearrangement links TRBV27 to TRBJ2-1, with TRBD2 matching 11 bases. Germline V gene sequence: CDR1 MNHEY, CDR2 SMNVEV (reference sequence). The CDR3 is 13 amino acids. The trim removed 8 bases at V and 9 bases at J, leaving 6 bases unmatched. The CDR3 sequence: CASVSGTSGEQFF. CDR3 in DNA: TGTGCCAGCGTTTCCGGGACTAGCGGTGAGCAGTTCTTC.

This clone has just a few counts. Other DNA sequences in this sample translate to the same CDR3. The J gene is TRBJ2-2, the V gene TRBV5-6; no definite D call. Trimming removed 1 base from V and 6 bases from J, with 1 base in between. Looked up from germline, CDR1 is SGHDT and CDR2 is YYEEEE. The CDR3 is 11 residues long. CDR3 residues: CASSLSGELFF. CDR3 nucleotide sequence: TGTGCCAGCAGCTTGTCCGGGGAGCTGTTTTTT. Supplemented by reference TRBV5-6 and TRBJ2-2, the full variable domain reads DAGVTQSPTHLIKTRGQQVTLRCSPKSGHDTVSWYQQALGQGPQFIFQYYEEEERQRGNFPDRFSGHQFPNYSSELNVNALLLGDSALYLCASSLSGELFFGEGSRLTVL.

The chain recombines TRBV4-1 with TRBJ1-1; TRBD1 aligns across 8 bases. The CDR3 is 15 residues long. The germline V gene has CDR1 MGHRA and CDR2 YSYEKL. Losses at the gene ends were 4 bases for V and 1 base for J; bases not matched to a gene: 5. CDR3 sequence (DNA): TGCGCCAGCAGCCCCACCCAGGGGGCGAACACTGAAGCTTTCTTT. It yields the protein CASSPTQGANTEAFF.

The sample holds one count of this clone. V and J are TRBV6-1 and TRBJ1-2; D unclear. From germline, CDR1 is MNHNS and CDR2 SASEGT. Trimming took off 2 bases at V and 3 bases at J, with 13 bases between the two ends. This CDR3 spans 15 amino acids. The CDR3 DNA reads as TGTGCCAGCAGTGAACTGTACAGAACCTACTATGGCTACACCTTC. This gives the protein CASSELYRTYYGYTF.

Concerning this clone itself: Additional DNA sequences in this sample encode the identical CDR3. The chain uses TRBV14 and TRBJ1-2; D remains ambiguous. The germline CDR1 and CDR2 sequences are SGHDN and FVKESK. V was shortened by 0 bases and J by 0 bases, with 8 bases between the two germline ends. This CDR3 spans 15 amino acids. CDR3 bases: TGTGCCAGCAGCCAAGATATAGGAGCTAACTATGGCTACACCTTC. Translating gives CASSQDIGANYGYTF.

The chain combines TRBV6-1 with TRBJ2-1, with D possibly called TRBD1 or TRBD2 (6 bases each). Germline CDR1 MNHNS, CDR2 SASEGT. V was clipped by 6 bases and J by 4 bases, with 16 bases between them. The CDR3 has 15 residues. For the CDR3, the DNA is TGTGCCAGCAGCAAAAGGGGGGCTCTTTACAATGAGCAGTTCTTC. It codes for CASSKRGALYNEQFF.

To note about this clone: Mismatch with germline at one junction end may stem from a read error. This rearrangement joins TRBV7-9 to TRBJ1-4, with 9 bases matching TRBD1. The CDR3 covers 17 residues. Germline V lookup: CDR1 SEHNR, CDR2 FQNEAQ (reference sequence). The DNA of the CDR3 is TGTGTCAGCAGCTTGGGACAGGGTAGGGCAACTAATGAAAAACTGTTTTTT. This codes for CVSSLGQGRATNEKLFF.

This chain connects TRBV9 to TRBJ2-7; 9 nucleotides agree with TRBD1. The CDR3 consists of 15 residues. Per the germline V gene, CDR1 is SGDLS and CDR2 is YYNGEE. Trimming removed 3 bases from V and 2 bases from J; junction bases left unmatched: 6. CDR3 amino acids: CASSADRGATYEQYF. CDR3 DNA: TGTGCCAGCAGCGCCGACAGGGGGGCAACCTACGAGCAGTACTTC.

This chain joins TRBV7-9 and TRBJ2-1; 8 nucleotides line up with TRBD2. The CDR3 extends over 16 amino acids. With 5 bases clipped from V and 6 bases from J, the junction kept 12 bases outside the gene matches. Germline lookup yields CDR1 SEHNR and CDR2 FQNEAQ (reference sequence). CDR3 protein: CASSIQAGVLANEQFF. The CDR3, as DNA: TGTGCCAGCAGCATCCAAGCGGGAGTATTAGCCAATGAGCAGTTCTTC.

In this sample, this clone turned up once. This chain uses TRBV25-1 with TRBJ2-1; unclear D gene. CDR1 is MGHDK and CDR2 is SYGVNS in the germline V gene. Deletions cut 5 bases from V and 5 bases from J, with 7 bases between. The CDR3 sequence is 12 residues long. Here the CDR3 DNA reads TGTGCCAGCAGTCATGAGGACAATGAGCAGTTCTTC. Its translation: CASSHEDNEQFF.

The rearrangement links TRBV5-6 to TRBJ2-7; D is undetermined. The V end lost 4 bases, the J end lost 6 bases, and 14 bases lay between the germline ends. The CDR3 contains 13 residues. Germline CDR1 and CDR2: SGHDT and YYEEEE. The CDR3 here is CASSPGPRIEQYF. The DNA for the CDR3 is TGTGCCAGCAGCCCGGGTCCGCGAATCGAGCAGTACTTC.

CDR3 nucleotide sequence: TGTGCCAGCAGTGAAGCGGGGGGTTTAGGGGCTTTCTTT. It yields the protein CASSEAGGLGAFF. The V gene is TRBV2, the J gene TRBJ1-1, with D maybe TRBD1 (5 bases). Germline CDR1 SNHLY, CDR2 FYNNEI. The CDR3 extends over 13 amino acids. Trimming stripped 0 bases from V and 11 bases from J, with 13 bases between.

The chain recombines TRBV5-5 with TRBJ2-7, with a weak D call TRBD1 (5 bases). Germline V gene sequence: CDR1 SGHKS, CDR2 YYEKEE (reference sequence). V lost 4 bases, J lost 3 bases, and 14 bases lay in between. The CDR3 runs to 14 residues. Here the CDR3 DNA reads TGTGCCAGCAGCCCCCCCGTGGACATCTACGAGCAGTACTTC. It encodes CASSPPVDIYEQYF.

The V gene is TRBV7-9, the J gene TRBJ1-1; D gene uncertain. CDR3 length: 12 amino acids. CDR1 and CDR2 (germline): SEHNR, FQNEAQ (reference sequence). Between the trimmed V and J ends, which lost 5 bases and 2 bases, there was a span of 6 bases. CDR3 in amino acids: CASSQDNTEAFF. CDR3 coding DNA: TGTGCCAGCAGCCAGGACAACACTGAAGCTTTCTTT.

The chain carries TRBV5-1 and TRBJ1-1, with a possible D match to TRBD1 (6 bases). Germline assignment: CDR1 SGHRS and CDR2 YFSETQ. CDR3 length equals 15 residues. Trimming left V 6 bases short and J 0 bases short, with 15 bases between. Here the CDR3 DNA reads TGCGCCAGCAAAGCCGGGGACACCCTGAACACTGAAGCTTTCTTT. Translated, it gives CASKAGDTLNTEAFF.

The chain uses TRBV27 and TRBJ1-5; D possibly corresponds to TRBD1 (5 bases). CDR1 and CDR2 (germline): MNHEY, SMNVEV (reference sequence). Trimming removed 11 bases at V and 7 bases at J, with 15 bases between. The CDR3 is 12 amino acids. The CDR3 here is CAWRGGRQPQHF. CDR3 DNA sequence: TGTGCCTGGCGGGGGGGACGGCAGCCCCAGCATTTT.

This clone was seen just once. This same CDR3 is encoded by further DNA sequences in the sample. The rearrangement joins TRBV7-9 to TRBJ1-1, with D unclear. CDR3 length equals 11 residues. From germline, CDR1 is SEHNR and CDR2 FQNEAQ (reference sequence). The ends were cut back, 11 bases at V and 1 base at J, with 8 bases in the middle. The CDR3 reads CASRRNTEAFF. In nucleotides, the CDR3 is TGTGCCTCTAGGAGGAACACTGAAGCTTTCTTT.

The chain has TRBV7-9 and TRBJ2-5, with 10 nucleotides matching TRBD2. The length of the CDR3 is 15 residues. V shed 6 bases and J 2 bases; nucleotides not matched to a gene: 6. Germline assignment: CDR1 SEHNR and CDR2 FQNEAQ (reference sequence). The CDR3 DNA is TGTGCCAGCAGACCCACTAGCGGGGTACAAGAGACCCAGTACTTC. It translates to CASRPTSGVQETQYF.